Listed here are 27 T cell receptor beta chains from one sample, sequenced in a study of cytomegalovirus exposure and HLA in healthy donors. Both 60 Vbeta primers and 13 Jbeta primers went into the PCR. Assay: immunoSEQ multiplex PCR; the TCRdb copy retains only in-frame clones and omits some. The sample shows some 170,000 clones, roughly four fifths of them seen only once. The sequenced material came from PBMCs. The receptor set was obtained from a man aged 50-59 years in good health and CMV-seropositive.

The chain recombines TRBV14 with TRBJ1-1; D is perhaps TRBD1 (6 bases). Germline CDR1 is SGHDN and CDR2 is FVKESK. The CDR3 runs 13 residues. With 1 base removed from V and 7 bases from J, the gap between germline ends came to 10 bases. CDR3 loop: CASSQVGGGEAFF. The CDR3 DNA follows: TGTGCCAGCAGCCAAGTGGGAGGGGGTGAAGCTTTCTTT. The entire variable domain, with the rest obtained from reference TRBV14 and TRBJ1-1, is as follows: EAGVTQFPSHSVIEKGQTVTLRCDPISGHDNLYWYRRVMGKEIKFLLHFVKESKQDESGMPNNRFLAERTGGTYSTLKVQPAELEDSGVYFCASSQVGGGEAFFGQGTRLTVV.

This clone came up once. The chain has TRBV27 and TRBJ2-2; 11 nucleotides match TRBD2. The CDR3 length is 17 residues. Germline V gene lookup returns CDR1 MNHEY and CDR2 SMNVEV (reference sequence). Trimming took 5 bases from V and 5 from J; bases not matched to a gene: 10. The CDR3 loop is CASSPTLAGDSTGELFF. CDR3 bases: TGTGCCAGCAGTCCCACACTAGCGGGAGATTCGACCGGGGAGCTGTTTTTT.

The rearrangement joins TRBV30 to TRBJ1-6, with D possibly matching TRBD1 (6 bases). The CDR3 spans 12 residues. The ends were cut back, 3 bases at V and 7 bases at J, with 7 bases in the middle. Germline loops: CDR1 GTSNPN, CDR2 SVGIG (reference sequence). The CDR3 bases are TGTGCCTGGAGCCAGGGGAATTCACCCCTCCACTTT. This codes for CAWSQGNSPLHF.

This clone came up a few times. For the CDR3, the DNA is TGTGCCAGCAGTTTGCGGGGGTTTTACGAGCAGTACTTC. As protein: CASSLRGFYEQYF. This sequence joins TRBV27 and TRBJ2-7; TRBD2 aligns across 7 bases. The CDR3 is 13 residues long. The trim removed 3 bases at V and 4 bases at J, leaving 3 bases unmatched. Per the germline V gene, CDR1 is MNHEY and CDR2 is SMNVEV (reference sequence).

As regards this clone: Other DNA sequences in the sample encode the same CDR3. The genes are TRBV18 and TRBJ2-5, with TRBD1 identical over 8 bases. This CDR3 region has 14 residues. V was pared by 1 base and J by 3 bases, with 1 base of the junction left unmatched. From germline, CDR1 is KGHSH and CDR2 LQKENI. CDR3 in DNA: TGTGCCAGCTCACCACTGACAGGGGAAGAGACCCAGTACTTC. Translation gives CASSPLTGEETQYF.

The rearrangement uses TRBV10-2 and TRBJ2-7, with 7 bases lining up with TRBD2. V shed 0 bases, J shed 6 bases, and the junction held 8 bases outside the gene matches. There are 15 residues in the CDR3. Germline CDR1 and CDR2: WSHSY and SAAADI. The CDR3 coding sequence is TGCGCCAGCAGTGAGTCGACGGCGGGAGTCGGCGAGCAGTACTTC. Amino acid sequence: CASSESTAGVGEQYF.

This clone appeared a few times. J is TRBJ2-5 and V is TRBV14; 7 nucleotides align to TRBD1. The ends lost 1 base at V and 5 bases at J; junction bases unmatched: 1. Germline V gene data show CDR1 as SGHDN and CDR2 as FVKESK. The CDR3 has 13 residues. CDR3: CASSQVRGETQYF. The CDR3 DNA sequence: TGTGCCAGCAGCCAAGTCAGGGGGGAGACCCAGTACTTC.

V and J are TRBV6-5 and TRBJ1-4; 7 bases match TRBD1. The CDR3 has 14 amino acids. J was trimmed by 7 bases and V by 5 bases; bases with no gene match: 7. Germline V gives CDR1 MNHEY, CDR2 SVGAGI. DNA of the CDR3: TGTGCCAGCAGTAACGCAGGGGGAATTGAAAAACTGTTTTTT. Translating it yields CASSNAGGIEKLFF.

J is TRBJ2-2 and V is TRBV9; 11 bases align to TRBD2. The V gene's germline CDR1 is SGDLS and CDR2 YYNGEE. This CDR3 region has 16 residues. After removal of 4 bases from V and 4 bases from J, the junction contained 6 bases not matched to a gene. CDR3 nucleotide sequence: TGTGCCAGCAGCATTAGCGGGGGGGCATCCACCGGGGAGCTGTTTTTT. This gives the protein CASSISGGASTGELFF.

The rearrangement links TRBV5-4 to TRBJ1-2; 7 bases are a match to TRBD1. CDR3 length: 16 residues. J lost 5 bases, V lost 0 bases, and 10 bases had no gene match. Looked up from germline, CDR1 is SGHNT and CDR2 is YYREEE (reference sequence). The CDR3 here is CASSLALQGGSYGYTF. CDR3 in DNA: TGTGCCAGCAGCTTGGCCTTGCAGGGGGGATCTTATGGCTACACCTTC.

V and J are TRBV28 and TRBJ2-7; 14 bases fit TRBD2. The V gene end was trimmed by 6 bases and the J gene end by 5 bases; junction bases not matched to a gene: 6. The germline V gene has CDR1 MDHEN and CDR2 SYDVKM. This CDR3 has 15 residues. CDR3 DNA sequence: TGTGCCAGCAGGGGACGGACTAGCGGGAGGAACGAGCAGTACTTC. This translates into CASRGRTSGRNEQYF.

This chain joins TRBV5-6 and TRBJ2-3, with D possibly being TRBD2 (6 bases). This CDR3 is built from 16 residues. Trimming removed 1 base from V and 0 bases from J, with 12 bases in between. Germline loops: CDR1 SGHDT, CDR2 YYEEEE. The CDR3 nucleotides read TGTGCCAGCAGCTTGCGGATAGCGGCTAGCACAGATACGCAGTATTTT. This codes for CASSLRIAASTDTQYF.

Remarks on this clone: This same CDR3 is encoded by further DNA sequences in the sample. The V and J genes are TRBV9 and TRBJ2-2, with D perhaps matching TRBD2 (6 bases). CDR1 and CDR2 (germline): SGDLS, YYNGEE. CDR3 length: 15 amino acids. V dropped 0 bases and J dropped 1 base, with 7 bases sitting between them. CDR3 DNA sequence: TGTGCCAGCAGCGTAGTGGGGGGGAACACCGGGGAGCTGTTTTTT. It is translated as CASSVVGGNTGELFF.

A word on this clone: At one of its ends the junction is not consistent with the germline gene, which may arise from a read error. The chain is built from TRBV30 and TRBJ2-7, with TRBD1 matching over 9 bases. Looked up from germline, CDR1 is GTSNPN and CDR2 is SVGIG (reference sequence). CDR3 size: 11 residues. The CDR3 region has the DNA TGTGCCTGGAGCGCTACAGGGGGCGCATTTTTC. Amino acids: CAWSATGGAFF.

The chain has TRBV9 and TRBJ2-1; 7 nucleotides align to TRBD1. This CDR3 comprises 14 residues. The germline CDR1 and CDR2 sequences are SGDLS and YYNGEE. The J segment lost 7 bases and the V segment lost 0 bases, leaving 4 bases of the junction unmatched. CDR3 sequence: CASSVATGYNEQFF. CDR3 in DNA: TGTGCCAGCAGCGTAGCGACAGGGTATAATGAGCAGTTCTTC.

V usage is TRBV5-1 and J usage is TRBJ2-5; D possibly corresponds to TRBD2 (5 bases). The CDR3 has 13 residues. V was pared by 0 bases and J by 11 bases, with 14 bases between. Germline values: CDR1 SGHRS, CDR2 YFSETQ. The chain's CDR3 is CASSLAAGGEQYF. The CDR3 DNA follows: TGCGCCAGCAGCTTGGCCGCGGGCGGTGAGCAGTACTTC.

This chain links TRBV15 with TRBJ1-5, with a tentative D call TRBD1 (5 bases). This CDR3 contains 13 residues. Germline lookup yields CDR1 LNHNV and CDR2 YYDKDF (reference sequence). V was shortened by 3 bases and J by 3 bases, with 6 bases between the two germline ends. CDR3 in DNA: TGTGCCACCAGCAGGGGGCACAATCAGCCCCAGCATTTT. Protein product: CATSRGHNQPQHF.

The V gene is TRBV2, the J gene TRBJ1-2; the match to TRBD1 covers 10 bases. J lost 0 bases, V lost 2 bases, and 18 bases had no gene match. Germline CDR1 SNHLY, CDR2 FYNNEI. This CDR3 comprises 21 residues. CDR3 bases: TGTGCCAGCAGTGAACCAACAGCGGGAAAAGGACAGGGGGGTCCTAACTATGGCTACACCTTC. Translating it yields CASSEPTAGKGQGGPNYGYTF. Filled out from reference TRBV2 and TRBJ1-2, the complete variable domain reads EPEVTQTPSHQVTQMGQEVILRCVPISNHLYFYWYRQILGQKVEFLVSFYNNEISEKSEIFDDQFSVERPDGSNFTLKIRSTKLEDSAMYFCASSEPTAGKGQGGPNYGYTFGSGTRLTVV.

The rearrangement joins TRBV4-1 to TRBJ1-1; D is ambiguous. V was trimmed by 2 bases and J by 1 base, leaving 8 bases between them. This CDR3 is 14 amino acids long. Germline CDR1 MGHRA, CDR2 YSYEKL. CDR3 in DNA: TGCGCCAGCAGCCAATCAAACAGGAACACTGAAGCTTTCTTT. It codes for CASSQSNRNTEAFF.

This clone was seen just once. The sample contains more than one DNA sequence encoding this CDR3. This chain uses TRBV5-1 with TRBJ2-3, with 10 bases that match TRBD2. This CDR3 is 16 amino acids long. Trimming cost V 0 bases and J 0 bases; bases outside gene matches: 1. CDR1 SGHRS and CDR2 YFSETQ come from the germline V gene. CDR3 in DNA: TGCGCCAGCAGCTTGGGACTAGCGGGCAGCACAGATACGCAGTATTTT. This codes for CASSLGLAGSTDTQYF.

This clone was seen once. The chain carries TRBV28 and TRBJ1-2; TRBD1 matches 8 bases. CDR1 is MDHEN, CDR2 SYDVKM, per germline. The CDR3 is 14 amino acids. After removal of 4 bases from V and 4 bases from J, the junction contained 5 bases not matched to a gene. The CDR3: CASSSRTGGYGYTF. CDR3 bases: TGTGCCAGCAGTTCCCGAACAGGGGGCTATGGCTACACCTTC.

The chain carries TRBV6-5 and TRBJ2-7, with D hard to call. The CDR3 is made up of 13 amino acids. The germline V and J ends were trimmed by 7 bases and 3 bases, with 13 bases remaining between them. Germline V lookup: CDR1 MNHEY, CDR2 SVGAGI. The DNA of the CDR3 is TGTGCCAGCAAAAAACCGGGTTACTACGAGCAGTACTTC. Its translation is CASKKPGYYEQYF.

The genes are TRBV7-2 and TRBJ2-7; TRBD2 agrees at 8 bases. This CDR3 region has 15 residues. Germline V CDR1 and CDR2: SGHTA, FQGNSA. J lost 7 bases, V lost 1 base, and 9 bases had no gene match. The CDR3 here is CASSLGLGGAGEQYF. In DNA, the CDR3 is TGTGCCAGCAGCTTAGGCCTCGGGGGGGCGGGGGAGCAGTACTTC.

The genes are TRBV27 and TRBJ1-4; tentative D call: TRBD1 (5 bases). Germline-derived CDR1 and CDR2 are MNHEY and SMNVEV (reference sequence). The V end lost 0 bases, the J end lost 7 bases, and 21 bases lay between the germline ends. The CDR3 sequence is 18 residues long. The CDR3 nucleotides read TGTGCCAGCAGTTTATCATCTGCTCAGGGTTTTAGAGGTGAAAAACTGTTTTTT. It translates to CASSLSSAQGFRGEKLFF.

The chain joins TRBV19 to TRBJ1-3; D gene unclear. The germline V gene has CDR1 LNHDA and CDR2 SQIVND (reference sequence). CDR3 length: 15 residues. Trimming cost V 5 bases and J 0 bases, with 11 bases left between them. For the CDR3, the DNA is TGTGCCAGTAGTTTCGGACTGCTCTCTGGAAACACCATATATTTT. This gives the protein CASSFGLLSGNTIYF.

The rearrangement links TRBV19 to TRBJ2-5; D is uncertain. Germline CDR1 reads LNHDA; CDR2 reads SQIVND (reference sequence). V gave up 0 bases and J gave up 3 bases, with 5 bases separating them. This CDR3 contains 13 residues. CDR3 bases: TGTGCCAGTAGTATAGACGCGGAAGAGACCCAGTACTTC. This translates into CASSIDAEETQYF.

Here the CDR3 reads CASSGGGSNQPQHF. In DNA form, the CDR3 reads TGTGCCAGCAGCGGGGGGGGTAGCAATCAGCCCCAGCATTTT. The gene calls are TRBV9 and TRBJ1-5, with D possibly being TRBD1 (5 bases). V lost 3 bases and J lost 0, with 7 bases in between. The CDR3 runs 14 residues. Germline CDR1 is SGDLS and CDR2 is YYNGEE.